Listed below are T cell receptor beta chains from one sample, sequenced in a study of Ad26.COV2.S vaccination and SARS-CoV-2 variants. Libraries were prepared by immunoSEQ multiplex PCR; TCRdb keeps only in-frame clonotypes and omits some of them. The data contain approximately 97,000 clones, 80% of them singletons. Here the sequenced sample was peripheral blood, taken after recovery from COVID-19. All receptors come from a human donor who had recovered from COVID-19. Each CDR3 is given with its conserved first and last residue. Each record gives: clone size, D gene, V gene, J gene, CDR3 DNA, CDR3 protein. The D gene is left open where the match is weak. Not every row has a clone size; where given, it reads once, few, many or a size class.

clone_size: NA; d_call: TRBD1; v_call: TRBV28; j_call: TRBJ2-1; cdr3_nt: TGTGCCAGCAGTTCCCACAGACCGGGACAGCAGAGCTCCTACAATGAGCAGTTCTTC; cdr3_aa: CASSSHRPGQQSSYNEQFF
clone_size: few; d_call: TRBD1; v_call: TRBV5-1; j_call: TRBJ1-1; cdr3_nt: TGCGCCAGCCGCCAATCCAGGGGGTCAGCTGAAGCTTTCTTT; cdr3_aa: CASRQSRGSAEAFF
clone_size: NA; d_call: NA; v_call: TRBV7-9; j_call: TRBJ1-1; cdr3_nt: TGTGCCAGCAGACGTATAGGGAACACTGAAGCTTTCTTT; cdr3_aa: CASRRIGNTEAFF
clone_size: NA; d_call: NA; v_call: TRBV5-4; j_call: TRBJ2-5; cdr3_nt: TGTGCCAGCAGCCCCGGGACTCAGCAAGAGACCCAGTACTTC; cdr3_aa: CASSPGTQQETQYF
clone_size: NA; d_call: TRBD1; v_call: TRBV24-1; j_call: TRBJ1-5; cdr3_nt: TGTGCCACCAGTGACCAGGGACAGGGGGCAGATCAGCCCCAGCATTTT; cdr3_aa: CATSDQGQGADQPQHF
clone_size: few; d_call: TRBD2; v_call: TRBV5-1; j_call: TRBJ2-5; cdr3_nt: TGCGCCAGCAGCTTGCTGGCGGGGGACCAAGAGACCCAGTACTTC; cdr3_aa: CASSLLAGDQETQYF
clone_size: NA; d_call: TRBD1; v_call: TRBV19; j_call: TRBJ1-3; cdr3_nt: TGTGCCAGTAGTAGGGACAGCGGAAACACCATATATTTT; cdr3_aa: CASSRDSGNTIYF
clone_size: NA; d_call: TRBD1; v_call: TRBV11-2; j_call: TRBJ1-2; cdr3_nt: TGTGCCAGCAGCTTAGAGGGGACAGGGGGCGGCTACACCTTC; cdr3_aa: CASSLEGTGGGYTF
clone_size: NA; d_call: TRBD1; v_call: TRBV6-5; j_call: TRBJ1-2; cdr3_nt: TGTGCCAGCAGGACAAGTGGACAGGAGGGCTACACCTTC; cdr3_aa: CASRTSGQEGYTF
clone_size: NA; d_call: TRBD1; v_call: TRBV7-9; j_call: TRBJ2-7; cdr3_nt: TGTGCCAGCAGCTTAGCCCTCGGGACAGACGAGCAGTACTTC; cdr3_aa: CASSLALGTDEQYF
clone_size: NA; d_call: TRBD1; v_call: TRBV10-3; j_call: TRBJ2-5; cdr3_nt: TGTGCCATCAGTGAACAGACAGGGGGCCCGGAGACCCAGTACTTC; cdr3_aa: CAISEQTGGPETQYF
clone_size: once; d_call: TRBD2; v_call: TRBV10-3; j_call: TRBJ2-1; cdr3_nt: TGTGCCACGGCAGGACTAGCGGCTACCTACAATGAGCAGTTCTTC; cdr3_aa: CATAGLAATYNEQFF
clone_size: NA; d_call: NA; v_call: TRBV6-5; j_call: TRBJ1-2; cdr3_nt: TGTGCCAGCAGTCACGATGGGAACATCTATGGCTACACCTTC; cdr3_aa: CASSHDGNIYGYTF
clone_size: NA; d_call: NA; v_call: TRBV24-1; j_call: TRBJ1-5; cdr3_nt: TGTGCCACCAGTGCCCCGAATCAGCCCCAGCATTTT; cdr3_aa: CATSAPNQPQHF
clone_size: NA; d_call: TRBD1; v_call: TRBV5-1; j_call: TRBJ1-1; cdr3_nt: TGCGCCAGCAGCCCACAGGGGCTGGGGACTGAAGCTTTCTTT; cdr3_aa: CASSPQGLGTEAFF
clone_size: NA; d_call: NA; v_call: TRBV4-3; j_call: TRBJ1-1; cdr3_nt: TGCGCCAGCAGCCCCCACGGGGAGAACACTGAAGCTTTCTTT; cdr3_aa: CASSPHGENTEAFF
clone_size: NA; d_call: NA; v_call: TRBV30; j_call: TRBJ1-5; cdr3_nt: TGTGCCTGGAGTTGGACAGATAATCAGCCCCAGCATTTT; cdr3_aa: CAWSWTDNQPQHF
clone_size: NA; d_call: TRBD1; v_call: TRBV7-6; j_call: TRBJ2-7; cdr3_nt: TGTGCCAGCAGCGCCAACTCAGGGGGCCTCGAGCAGTACTTC; cdr3_aa: CASSANSGGLEQYF
clone_size: NA; d_call: TRBD1; v_call: TRBV4-2; j_call: TRBJ1-2; cdr3_nt: TGTGCCAGCAGCCAAGACAGACAGGGGGCGTATGGCTACACCTTC; cdr3_aa: CASSQDRQGAYGYTF
clone_size: NA; d_call: NA; v_call: TRBV6-2/TRBV6-3; j_call: TRBJ1-1; cdr3_nt: TGTGCCAGCAGTTATTCTGGGTTGACTGAAGCTTTCTTT; cdr3_aa: CASSYSGLTEAFF
clone_size: once; d_call: NA; v_call: TRBV5-4; j_call: TRBJ1-1; cdr3_nt: TGTGCCAGCAGCCCCACAATAAACACTGAAGCTTTCTTT; cdr3_aa: CASSPTINTEAFF
clone_size: once; d_call: NA; v_call: TRBV5-1; j_call: TRBJ2-3; cdr3_nt: TGCGCCAGCAGCTTGGTAGGTGGGGGGCCTACAGATACGCAGTATTTT; cdr3_aa: CASSLVGGGPTDTQYF
clone_size: few; d_call: TRBD1; v_call: TRBV28; j_call: TRBJ1-5; cdr3_nt: TGTGCCAGCAGGGGGGGACAGGGCTTCTCGCAGCCCCAGCATTTT; cdr3_aa: CASRGGQGFSQPQHF
clone_size: NA; d_call: NA; v_call: TRBV29-1; j_call: TRBJ1-1; cdr3_nt: TGCAGCGTTGAAGGGACGGGTGAAGCTTTCTTT; cdr3_aa: CSVEGTGEAFF
clone_size: NA; d_call: NA; v_call: TRBV4-1; j_call: TRBJ1-2; cdr3_nt: TGCGCCAGCAGCCAAGATGAGGGGAGAAACTATGGCTACACCTTC; cdr3_aa: CASSQDEGRNYGYTF
clone_size: NA; d_call: TRBD2; v_call: TRBV25-1; j_call: TRBJ2-1; cdr3_nt: TGTGCCAGCAGCCTAGCGGGCCGCAATGAGCAGTTCTTC; cdr3_aa: CASSLAGRNEQFF
clone_size: NA; d_call: NA; v_call: TRBV10-1; j_call: TRBJ1-1; cdr3_nt: TGCGCCAGCAGTTACTCAGGGACCACTGAAGCTTTCTTT; cdr3_aa: CASSYSGTTEAFF
clone_size: NA; d_call: NA; v_call: TRBV21-1; j_call: TRBJ2-7; cdr3_nt: TGTGCCAGCAGTGAACTGGGAACCTACGAGCAGTACTTC; cdr3_aa: CASSELGTYEQYF
clone_size: NA; d_call: NA; v_call: TRBV5-1; j_call: TRBJ2-5; cdr3_nt: TGCGCCAGCAGCGACCCTCTGGTGGGACAAGAGACCCAGTACTTC; cdr3_aa: CASSDPLVGQETQYF
clone_size: once; d_call: NA; v_call: TRBV7-2; j_call: TRBJ2-7; cdr3_nt: TGTGCCAGCAGCTTATCCGGGGCGAGAGTAAACGAGCAGTACTTC; cdr3_aa: CASSLSGARVNEQYF
clone_size: NA; d_call: NA; v_call: TRBV28; j_call: TRBJ1-5; cdr3_nt: TGTGCCAGCAGTTCCGGGACTTCTCTCCGCAATCAGCCCCAGCATTTT; cdr3_aa: CASSSGTSLRNQPQHF
clone_size: NA; d_call: TRBD1; v_call: TRBV19; j_call: TRBJ2-5; cdr3_nt: TGTGCCAGTAATGCAGGGGGCGAAGAGACCCAGTACTTC; cdr3_aa: CASNAGGEETQYF
clone_size: NA; d_call: NA; v_call: TRBV2; j_call: TRBJ1-1; cdr3_nt: TGTGCCAGCACCCGGGCAGGGAGCACTGAAGCTTTCTTT; cdr3_aa: CASTRAGSTEAFF
clone_size: NA; d_call: TRBD1; v_call: TRBV30; j_call: TRBJ1-2; cdr3_nt: TGTGCCTGGAGCGCGGACAGGGGCTACACCTTC; cdr3_aa: CAWSADRGYTF
clone_size: NA; d_call: TRBD2; v_call: TRBV9; j_call: TRBJ2-5; cdr3_nt: TGTGCCAGCAGCTCTGAGCGGGGACTGCATCAAGAGACCCAGTACTTC; cdr3_aa: CASSSERGLHQETQYF
clone_size: NA; d_call: NA; v_call: TRBV9; j_call: TRBJ2-3; cdr3_nt: TGTGCCAGCAGCCCCGGACAGATAGTCACAGATACGCAGTATTTT; cdr3_aa: CASSPGQIVTDTQYF
clone_size: NA; d_call: NA; v_call: TRBV5-1; j_call: TRBJ2-1; cdr3_nt: TGCGCCAGCAGCTTGGTTAGTGAGCAGTTCTTC; cdr3_aa: CASSLVSEQFF
clone_size: NA; d_call: NA; v_call: TRBV5-5; j_call: TRBJ1-1; cdr3_nt: TGTGCCAGCAGCTTGGCAGCCGGGGCGATTAACACTGAAGCTTTCTTT; cdr3_aa: CASSLAAGAINTEAFF
clone_size: NA; d_call: TRBD1; v_call: TRBV7-2; j_call: TRBJ1-5; cdr3_nt: TGTGCCAGCAGCTTCGCCCAGGGGGCGGGTCAGCCCCAGCATTTT; cdr3_aa: CASSFAQGAGQPQHF
clone_size: few; d_call: NA; v_call: TRBV11-2; j_call: TRBJ2-1; cdr3_nt: TGTGCCAGCAGCTTAGGCACTAATGAGCAGTTCTTC; cdr3_aa: CASSLGTNEQFF
clone_size: NA; d_call: TRBD1; v_call: TRBV5-1; j_call: TRBJ1-6; cdr3_nt: TGCGCCAGCAGCTTAGATACAGGGGACGGATCACCCCTCCACTTT; cdr3_aa: CASSLDTGDGSPLHF
clone_size: NA; d_call: TRBD1; v_call: TRBV5-1; j_call: TRBJ2-2; cdr3_nt: TGCGCCAGCAGCCAGGGGGCTCGGAAAACCGGGGAGCTGTTTTTT; cdr3_aa: CASSQGARKTGELFF
clone_size: many; d_call: NA; v_call: TRBV3-1/TRBV3-2; j_call: TRBJ1-1; cdr3_nt: TGTGCCAGCAGCCAAGATCCGGCCGGCACTGAAGCTTTCTTT; cdr3_aa: CASSQDPAGTEAFF
clone_size: NA; d_call: TRBD2; v_call: TRBV7-3; j_call: TRBJ2-1; cdr3_nt: TGTGCCAGCAGCCCACTCCCGGCTAGCGGGACGAACAATGAGCAGTTCTTC; cdr3_aa: CASSPLPASGTNNEQFF
clone_size: NA; d_call: NA; v_call: TRBV7-7; j_call: TRBJ1-3; cdr3_nt: TGTGCCAGCAGCTTATCGGCAGGGCCTGGAAACACCATATATTTT; cdr3_aa: CASSLSAGPGNTIYF